Below are 29 T cell receptor beta chains sequenced from a single sample in a study of blood T cells in healthy people across ages. The authors ran a second PCR of 7 to 11 cycles using a sample-barcoded 5' primer and a J-beta primer mix. TCRdb reprocessed the 5' RACE reads with MiXCR, giving one entry per CDR3 protein. The sample has 700,000 or so distinct CDR3 sequences, 22% seen once. What was sequenced was blood. Receptors were obtained from a man aged 65-85 years in good health.

V gene TRBV6-5 combines with J gene TRBJ2-5; a possible D gene is TRBD2 (5 bases). CDR1 MNHEY and CDR2 SVGAGI come from the germline V gene. V lost 6 bases and J lost 0, with 17 bases in between. This CDR3 contains 16 residues. The CDR3 DNA sequence: TGTGCCAGCAGCCCCGGACTCTCCTTATACCAAGAGACCCAGTACTTC. It is translated as CASSPGLSLYQETQYF.

The V gene is TRBV6-1, the J gene TRBJ2-1, with 11 bases matching TRBD2. The germline V gene encodes CDR1 MNHNS and CDR2 SASEGT. The V gene end was trimmed by 5 bases and the J gene end by 6 bases; junction bases not matched to a gene: 9. This CDR3 region has 16 residues. CDR3 in amino acids: CASSPLLAGGFNEQFF. The CDR3 region has the DNA TGTGCCAGCAGTCCCCTCCTAGCGGGAGGTTTCAATGAGCAGTTCTTC.

This chain links TRBV10-3 with TRBJ2-7; 7 bases are shared with TRBD2. CDR3 size: 13 residues. Germline loops: CDR1 ENHRY, CDR2 SYGVKD. V gave up 4 bases and J gave up 3 bases; unmatched junction bases: 3. CDR3 residues: CAISGLAVYEQYF. The CDR3 region has the DNA TGTGCCATCAGTGGACTAGCTGTCTACGAGCAGTACTTC.

This clonotype was picked up a small number of times. J is TRBJ1-1 and V is TRBV20-1; TRBD1 is a possible D gene (5 bases). Looked up from germline, CDR1 is DFQATT and CDR2 is SNEGSKA (reference sequence). The length of the CDR3 is 14 residues. The V and J ends lost 1 base and 1 base respectively, with 10 bases between them. The CDR3 nucleotides read TGCAGTGCTAGAGCAGGAGGGGCGAACACTGAAGCTTTCTTT. Its protein product is CSARAGGANTEAFF.

The chain links TRBV12-3 or TRBV12-4 to TRBJ1-2, with 9 bases that match TRBD1. The CDR3 is 14 amino acids. V shed 4 bases and J 5 bases; nucleotides not matched to a gene: 5. DNA for the CDR3: TGTGCCAGCAGTTCACCCGGGACAGGGTATGGCTACACCTTC. Its translation: CASSSPGTGYGYTF.

The gene calls are TRBV29-1 and TRBJ2-2, with 9 nucleotides matching TRBD2. The CDR3 has 13 residues. The junction had 5 bases not matched to a gene; V was cut back by 5 bases and J by 7 bases. Germline V gene lookup returns CDR1 SQVTM and CDR2 ANQGSEA. CDR3 DNA sequence: TGCAGCGTTCTGACTAGCGGTTTCGGGGAGCTGTTTTTT. Encoded protein: CSVLTSGFGELFF.

V gene TRBV2 combines with J gene TRBJ1-4; 7 nucleotides match TRBD1. With 6 bases clipped from V and 3 bases from J, the junction kept 7 bases outside the gene matches. Germline lookup yields CDR1 SNHLY and CDR2 FYNNEI. The CDR3 sequence is 15 residues long. CDR3 sequence reads: CASRASGGANEKLFF. DNA of the CDR3: TGTGCCAGCAGGGCTTCAGGGGGAGCTAATGAAAAACTGTTTTTT.

A few counts support this clonotype. The genes are TRBV5-1 and TRBJ2-3; no reliable D call. The CDR3 has 14 residues. V lost 6 bases and J 0 bases, leaving 11 bases between the germline ends. Germline values: CDR1 SGHRS, CDR2 YFSETQ. The CDR3 DNA sequence: TGCGCCAGCATGGTAACACATAGCACAGATACGCAGTATTTT. Its translation: CASMVTHSTDTQYF.

This clonotype was seen a handful of times. The chain couples TRBV5-6 to TRBJ2-2; 10 positions agree with TRBD2. The CDR3 sequence is 16 residues long. Germline CDR1 is SGHDT and CDR2 is YYEEEE. Losses at the gene ends were 0 bases for V and 6 bases for J; bases not matched to a gene: 5. The CDR3 nucleotides are TGTGCCAGCAGCTTGGTTGGGACTAGCGTTTCCGGGGAGCTGTTTTTT. This gives the protein CASSLVGTSVSGELFF.

Concerning this clonotype: At one of its ends the junction is not consistent with the germline gene, which may arise from a read error. V usage is TRBV18 and J usage is TRBJ2-3, with 15 bases identical to TRBD2. From germline, CDR1 is KGHSH and CDR2 LQKENI. The CDR3 runs 16 residues. This chain's CDR3 is CAGSPGTSGGTDTQYF. The CDR3 DNA reads as TGTGCCGGCTCGCCAGGGACTAGCGGGGGGACAGATACGCAGTATTTT. The whole variable domain, remainder taken from reference TRBV18 and TRBJ2-3, is NAGVMQNPRHLVRRRGQEARLRCSPMKGHSHVYWYRQLPEEGLKFMVYLQKENIIDESGMPKERFSAEFPKEGPSILRIQQVVRGDSAAYFCAGSPGTSGGTDTQYFGPGTRLTVL.

V usage is TRBV29-1 and J usage is TRBJ2-1, with 8 bases fitting TRBD2. In germline, CDR1 is SQVTM, CDR2 ANQGSEA. The CDR3 is made up of 14 amino acids. V shed 8 bases, J shed 2 bases, and the junction held 8 bases outside the gene matches. The CDR3 spells CSIKPGGTYNEQFF. The CDR3 DNA is TGCAGCATTAAACCGGGAGGGACCTACAATGAGCAGTTCTTC.

This clonotype was seen at least ten times. The gene calls are TRBV29-1 and TRBJ2-4, with 9 bases aligning to TRBD1. V was clipped by 3 bases and J by 9 bases; unmatched bases: 6. The CDR3 is made up of 13 amino acids. Germline values: CDR1 SQVTM, CDR2 ANQGSEA. In nucleotides, the CDR3 is TGCAGCGTTGAGAAGACGGACAGGGGCATTCAGTACTTC. Protein sequence: CSVEKTDRGIQYF.

This clonotype occurred a few times. The rearrangement uses TRBV12-3 or TRBV12-4 and TRBJ1-2; 9 bases map to TRBD1. V gave up 6 bases and J gave up 7 bases; unmatched junction bases: 12. The CDR3 runs to 15 residues. CDR3 in DNA: TGTGCCAGCAGGTCTAACCGGGACAGGGCTTCTGGCTACACCTTC. This translates into CASRSNRDRASGYTF.

This clonotype was picked up a small number of times. J is TRBJ2-3 and V is TRBV7-9; D remains unclear. Germline values: CDR1 SEHNR, CDR2 FQNEAQ (reference sequence). V lost 6 bases to trimming and J lost 5 bases, with 15 bases between them. The CDR3 has 14 amino acids. The CDR3 is CASRPRELVDTQYF. The CDR3 DNA sequence: TGTGCCAGCAGACCGCGCGAGTTGGTAGATACGCAGTATTTT.

The table lists this clonotype with a few counts. The CDR3 region has the DNA TGCAGTGCAAACCGGGACCCGTACAATGAGCAGTTCTTC. Its protein product is CSANRDPYNEQFF. The V call is TRBV20-1, the J call TRBJ2-1; D may correspond to TRBD1 or TRBD2 (5 bases each). From germline, CDR1 is DFQATT and CDR2 SNEGSKA (reference sequence). There are 13 residues in the CDR3. The V and J ends lost 6 bases and 4 bases respectively, with 13 bases between them.

CDR3 coding DNA: TGCAGCGTTGAAGGTGGGAGGGTTAATGAGCAGTTCTTC. It codes for CSVEGGRVNEQFF. This sequence joins TRBV29-1 and TRBJ2-5, with TRBD2 identical over 7 bases. With the DNA end fitting TRBJ2-1 better, the J assignment may be wrong. This CDR3 has 13 residues. The germline V gene encodes CDR1 SQVTM and CDR2 ANQGSEA.

The CDR3: CASSLSGIPGTQYF. In DNA form, the CDR3 reads TGCGCCAGCAGCTTGTCAGGGATCCCAGGTACGCAGTATTTT. The chain carries TRBV5-1 and TRBJ2-3; possible D gene TRBD1, 5 bases. V shed 1 base and J shed 8 bases, with 14 bases lying between them. Germline V gene lookup returns CDR1 SGHRS and CDR2 YFSETQ. The CDR3 contains 14 residues.

This clonotype was recorded a few times. The chain employs TRBV12-3 or TRBV12-4 and TRBJ2-4; the D gene is possibly TRBD2 (5 bases). This CDR3 has 15 amino acids. V gave up 3 bases and J gave up 1 base, with 10 bases separating them. The DNA of the CDR3 is TGTGCCAGCAGTTTCGGGGTAGGGGCCAAAAACATTCAGTACTTC. It translates to CASSFGVGAKNIQYF.

This clonotype was seen a few times. This chain connects TRBV7-9 to TRBJ1-2; 8 bases fit TRBD1. Germline CDR1 SEHNR, CDR2 FQNEAQ (reference sequence). J was trimmed by 4 bases and V by 2 bases; bases with no gene match: 6. This CDR3 region has 15 residues. CDR3 protein: CASSLLGQGIYGYTF. The CDR3, as DNA: TGTGCCAGCAGCTTACTCGGACAGGGTATCTATGGCTACACCTTC. The full variable domain, with the rest looked up from reference TRBV7-9 and TRBJ1-2, is DTGVSQNPRHKITKRGQNVTFRCDPISEHNRLYWYRQTLGQGPEFLTYFQNEAQLEKSRLLSDRFSAERPKGSFSTLEIQRTEQGDSAMYLCASSLLGQGIYGYTFGSGTRLTVV.

The chain couples TRBV9 to TRBJ2-7, with 7 bases identical to TRBD1. The ends lost 4 bases at V and 2 bases at J; junction bases unmatched: 9. The CDR3 has 15 residues. Looked up from germline, CDR1 is SGDLS and CDR2 is YYNGEE. DNA for the CDR3: TGTGCCAGCAGCCCACGACAGGGTGGGACCTACGAGCAGTACTTC. It yields the protein CASSPRQGGTYEQYF.

The V gene is TRBV6-2 or TRBV6-3, the J gene TRBJ1-5; possible D gene TRBD1, 5 bases. The CDR3 extends over 14 amino acids. Germline values: CDR1 MNHEY, CDR2 SVGEGT. Trimming stripped 3 bases from V and 6 bases from J, with 12 bases between. The CDR3 nucleotides are TGTGCCAGCAGTTATAGGGGCGTTGGTCAGCCCCAGCATTTT. Protein product: CASSYRGVGQPQHF.

This clonotype was detected ten times or more. This chain links TRBV5-1 with TRBJ1-2, with a weak D call TRBD1 (5 bases). This CDR3 comprises 14 residues. Germline V gives CDR1 SGHRS, CDR2 YFSETQ. V was clipped by 0 bases and J by 4 bases, with 10 bases between them. This CDR3 is CASSLAEGIYGYTF. CDR3 bases: TGCGCCAGCAGCTTGGCGGAGGGGATCTATGGCTACACCTTC.

The CDR3 reads CASSLGQFGVNEQFF. Written as DNA, the CDR3 is TGTGCCAGCAGCTTGGGACAGTTTGGGGTCAATGAGCAGTTCTTC. The genes are TRBV5-4 and TRBJ2-5, with D perhaps TRBD1 (5 bases). The DNA end lines up better with TRBJ2-1; the J call may be wrong. The germline V gene encodes CDR1 SGHNT and CDR2 YYREEE (reference sequence). This CDR3 region has 15 residues.

This rearrangement joins TRBV5-1 to TRBJ2-2; D not certain. Trimming pared 4 bases from V and 5 bases from J, leaving 9 bases between. In germline, CDR1 is SGHRS, CDR2 YFSETQ. The CDR3 runs to 13 residues. CDR3 region: CASSPLETGELFF. Written as DNA, the CDR3 is TGCGCCAGCAGCCCCCTCGAGACCGGGGAGCTGTTTTTT. Filled out from reference TRBV5-1 and TRBJ2-2, the complete variable domain reads KAGVTQTPRYLIKTRGQQVTLSCSPISGHRSVSWYQQTPGQGLQFLFEYFSETQRNKGNFPGRFSGRQFSNSRSEMNVSTLELGDSALYLCASSPLETGELFFGEGSRLTVL.

The chain carries TRBV14 and TRBJ2-3; no reliable D call. Trimming took 5 bases from V and 0 from J, leaving 18 bases between them. Germline CDR1 is SGHDN and CDR2 is FVKESK. The CDR3 covers 17 residues. The CDR3 DNA follows: TGTGCCAGCAGCGATTCCCCCGGCTCGATCAGCACAGATACGCAGTATTTT. Translating gives CASSDSPGSISTDTQYF.

The chain carries TRBV18 and TRBJ2-1, with D unclear. Germline V lookup: CDR1 KGHSH, CDR2 LQKENI. Trimming shortened V by 2 bases and J by 9 bases, and 5 bases separated the two germline ends. This CDR3 is 11 amino acids long. CDR3 sequence: CASSPEVEQFF. As DNA, the CDR3 is TGTGCCAGCTCACCAGAAGTTGAGCAGTTCTTC. Full variable domain (missing parts from reference TRBV18 and TRBJ2-1): NAGVMQNPRHLVRRRGQEARLRCSPMKGHSHVYWYRQLPEEGLKFMVYLQKENIIDESGMPKERFSAEFPKEGPSILRIQQVVRGDSAAYFCASSPEVEQFFGPGTRLTVL.

The gene calls are TRBV5-1 and TRBJ1-1; D not resolved. This CDR3 contains 16 residues. Germline assignment: CDR1 SGHRS and CDR2 YFSETQ. The V end lost 0 bases, the J end lost 6 bases, and 18 bases lay between the germline ends. CDR3 protein: CASSLVSAKDGAEAFF. The DNA of the CDR3 is TGCGCCAGCAGCTTGGTTTCAGCAAAGGACGGCGCTGAAGCTTTCTTT.

At least ten counts were recorded for this clonotype. The chain recombines TRBV28 with TRBJ1-4; perhaps TRBD1 as D (5 bases). V was clipped by 6 bases and J by 8 bases, with 16 bases between them. Germline CDR1 reads MDHEN; CDR2 reads SYDVKM. CDR3 length: 14 residues. CDR3 in amino acids: CASSKGALSEKLFF. The DNA for the CDR3 is TGTGCCAGCAGCAAAGGGGCGCTAAGCGAAAAACTGTTTTTT. Complete variable domain (other parts from reference TRBV28 and TRBJ1-4): DVKVTQSSRYLVKRTGEKVFLECVQDMDHENMFWYRQDPGLGLRLIYFSYDVKMKEKGDIPEGYSVSREKKERFSLILESASTNQTSMYLCASSKGALSEKLFFGSGTQLSVL.

The chain joins TRBV9 to TRBJ2-1; 7 nucleotides match TRBD2. TRBJ2-7 matches the DNA end more closely, so the J call is doubtful. Germline values: CDR1 SGDLS, CDR2 YYNGEE. The CDR3 has 15 residues. As DNA, the CDR3 is TGTGCCAGCAGCGTAGGCGGCGGGGGTAGCTACGAGCAGTACTTC. It is translated as CASSVGGGGSYEQYF.